A single sample is the source of the 29 T cell receptor beta chains below, sequenced in a study of cytomegalovirus exposure and HLA in healthy donors. A multiplex PCR was run with 60 Vbeta primers and 13 Jbeta primers. Here immunoSEQ multiplex PCR was the method, and the copy in TCRdb shows in-frame clones only, minus some. The sample includes over 110,000 clones, roughly 75% seen only once; the top ten take around 2.9%. The sample taken for sequencing was PBMCs. The receptors derive from a female donor in good health and CMV-seronegative.

The gene calls are TRBV9 and TRBJ1-2; no definite D call. Germline lookup yields CDR1 SGDLS and CDR2 YYNGEE. V lost 3 bases and J lost 4, with 7 bases in between. CDR3 length equals 12 residues. CDR3 coding DNA: TGTGCCAGCAGCGACAGATTCTATGGCTACACCTTC. Translated: CASSDRFYGYTF.

The chain links TRBV11-2 to TRBJ1-1; 8 bases are shared with TRBD1. The CDR3 covers 18 residues. Germline-derived CDR1 and CDR2 are SGHAT and FQNNGV. V lost 0 bases, J lost 2 bases, and 11 bases stayed unmatched. CDR3 residues: CASSLDRQGWTANTEAFF. In DNA form, the CDR3 reads TGTGCCAGCAGCTTAGATCGACAGGGGTGGACAGCAAACACTGAAGCTTTCTTT.

The chain's CDR3 is CASSSPGGPGYEQYF. CDR3 DNA sequence: TGTGCCAGCAGCTCTCCAGGGGGGCCGGGCTACGAGCAGTACTTC. V usage is TRBV5-6 and J usage is TRBJ2-7, with D perhaps TRBD1 (7 bases). The V gene lost 3 bases and the J gene lost 3 bases, with 16 bases spanning the gap. The CDR3 loop spans 15 amino acids. CDR1 is SGHDT, CDR2 YYEEEE, per germline.

This clone is a singleton in its sample. The V call is TRBV7-4, the J call TRBJ2-7, with TRBD2 matching 7 bases. CDR3 length: 17 amino acids. After removal of 3 bases from V and 0 bases from J, the junction contained 11 bases not matched to a gene. Germline V gene lookup returns CDR1 SGHVT and CDR2 SQSDAQ. The CDR3 loop reads CASSLIGASGFSYEQYF. The CDR3, as DNA: TGTGCCAGCAGCTTGATAGGGGCTAGCGGCTTCTCCTACGAGCAGTACTTC. Using reference TRBV7-4 and TRBJ2-7 for the parts outside the CDR3, the full variable domain is GAGVSQSPRYKVAKRGRDVALRCDSISGHVTLYWYRQTLGQGSEVLTYSQSDAQRDKSGRPSGRFSAERPERSVSTLKIQRTEQGDSAVYLCASSLIGASGFSYEQYFGPGTRLTVT.

The V and J genes are TRBV28 and TRBJ1-5; tentative D call: TRBD1 (6 bases). Per germline, CDR1 MDHEN and CDR2 SYDVKM. The CDR3 is 18 amino acids. V was pared by 3 bases and J by 6 bases, with 24 bases between. CDR3 DNA: TGTGCCAGCAGTTTCCAGGGGTTCGGGTGGGCCGATGCTCAGCCCCAGCATTTT. Translation gives CASSFQGFGWADAQPQHF.

The rearrangement joins TRBV7-2 to TRBJ2-5; TRBD2 might be the D (6 bases). The germline V and J ends were trimmed by 5 bases and 5 bases, with 15 bases remaining between them. Germline assignment: CDR1 SGHTA and CDR2 FQGNSA. This CDR3 contains 14 residues. The CDR3 DNA reads as TGTGCCAGCAGCCGGGACTTTTCCAGGGAGACCCAGTACTTC. Translating gives CASSRDFSRETQYF.

This chain uses TRBV20-1 with TRBJ2-5, with a possible D match to TRBD2 (5 bases). CDR3 length: 11 residues. V lost 3 bases and J lost 4, with 6 bases in between. In germline, CDR1 is DFQATT, CDR2 SNEGSKA (reference sequence). The CDR3 reads CSASEGETQYF. In DNA form, the CDR3 reads TGCAGTGCTAGCGAGGGAGAGACCCAGTACTTC.

The CDR3 region has the DNA TGCGCCAGCAGCGACGGACTAGCCCGCGAGCAGTTCTTC. Translated, it gives CASSDGLAREQFF. The chain joins TRBV5-1 to TRBJ2-1; 8 bases are a match to TRBD2. The CDR3 has 13 amino acids. With 4 bases clipped from V and 10 bases from J, the junction kept 7 bases outside the gene matches. From germline, CDR1 is SGHRS and CDR2 YFSETQ.

There are a few counts of this clone. The chain joins TRBV7-9 to TRBJ2-1; 10 bases match TRBD2. Germline V gene lookup returns CDR1 SEHNR and CDR2 FQNEAQ (reference sequence). V lost 1 base to trimming and J lost 6 bases; unmatched junction nucleotides: 6. CDR3 length: 16 residues. CDR3 residues: CASSLGASGGGNEQFF. Written as DNA, the CDR3 is TGTGCCAGCAGCTTAGGTGCTAGCGGGGGAGGCAATGAGCAGTTCTTC.

The chain uses TRBV4-1 and TRBJ1-2; 9 bases fit TRBD1. Trimming cost V 4 bases and J 4 bases; bases outside gene matches: 10. CDR1 is MGHRA, CDR2 YSYEKL, per germline. The CDR3 loop spans 16 amino acids. The CDR3 DNA reads as TGCGCCAGCAGCCCGGACAGGGGCGACCGGGTCTATGGCTACACCTTC. This encodes CASSPDRGDRVYGYTF.

This clone was seen more than once but under ten times. The chain uses TRBV2 and TRBJ2-3; no firm D call. The V gene lost 5 bases and the J gene lost 6 bases, with 18 bases spanning the gap. The CDR3 is 15 amino acids. Looked up from germline, CDR1 is SNHLY and CDR2 is FYNNEI. CDR3 in amino acids: CASSINTGGTDTQYF. The CDR3 nucleotides are TGTGCCAGCAGTATCAACACGGGTGGAACTGATACGCAGTATTTT.

The DNA for the CDR3 is TGTGCCAGCAGCTCCGGACAGAATAGCAATCAGCCCCAGCATTTT. This sequence encodes CASSSGQNSNQPQHF. This chain connects TRBV7-9 to TRBJ1-5; possibly TRBD1 for D (6 bases). Germline V gene lookup returns CDR1 SEHNR and CDR2 FQNEAQ (reference sequence). V was pared by 4 bases and J by 0 bases, with 10 bases between. The CDR3 is 15 residues long.

This clone was seen just once. The chain uses TRBV13 and TRBJ2-7; a possible D gene is TRBD2 (6 bases). CDR1 PRHDT and CDR2 FYEKMQ come from the germline V gene (reference sequence). This CDR3 is 15 amino acids long. Trimming took off 5 bases at V and 2 bases at J, with 16 bases between the two ends. CDR3 in amino acids: CASSPSTGDPYEQYF. The CDR3 coding sequence is TGTGCCAGCAGCCCTTCAACGGGAGATCCCTACGAGCAGTACTTC.

This sequence joins TRBV30 and TRBJ2-7; 7 bases map to TRBD1. Unmatched junction bases numbered 9, after V lost 2 bases and J lost 5 bases. The CDR3 is 14 amino acids. Germline V gives CDR1 GTSNPN, CDR2 SVGIG (reference sequence). CDR3: CAWSFGRQGNEQYF. CDR3 in DNA: TGTGCCTGGAGTTTCGGGCGACAGGGAAACGAGCAGTACTTC.

The V call is TRBV5-1, the J call TRBJ2-1; tentatively, D is TRBD1 (5 bases). Trimming removed 1 base from V and 2 bases from J, with 10 bases in between. In germline, CDR1 is SGHRS, CDR2 YFSETQ. This CDR3 contains 15 residues. The CDR3 nucleotides are TGCGCCAGCAGCTTGTCTAGGGGCACCTACAATGAGCAGTTCTTC. Translating it yields CASSLSRGTYNEQFF.

The chain uses TRBV15 and TRBJ1-1, with D unresolved. The CDR3 has 15 amino acids. Germline CDR1 LNHNV, CDR2 YYDKDF (reference sequence). V lost 1 base and J lost 0, with 9 bases in between. CDR3 nucleotide sequence: TGTGCCACCAGCAGAGCGGCAGGCATGAACACTGAAGCTTTCTTT. It encodes CATSRAAGMNTEAFF.

This clone was seen once. This chain uses TRBV4-3 with TRBJ1-3; TRBD1 might be the D (6 bases). This CDR3 comprises 18 residues. Germline V gene data show CDR1 as LGHNA and CDR2 as YSLEER. Trimming left V 0 bases short and J 0 bases short, with 15 bases between. CDR3 bases: TGCGCCAGCAGCCAAGATACAGGGCCCCTTTACTCTGGAAACACCATATATTTT. Amino acid sequence: CASSQDTGPLYSGNTIYF.

V and J are TRBV28 and TRBJ1-5, with TRBD1 matching over 7 bases. In germline, CDR1 is MDHEN, CDR2 SYDVKM. The CDR3 contains 14 residues. With 5 bases clipped from V and 6 bases from J, the junction kept 7 bases outside the gene matches. The chain's CDR3 is CASSLYRGGQPQHF. CDR3 DNA: TGTGCCAGCAGTCTTTACAGGGGTGGTCAGCCCCAGCATTTT.

The V gene is TRBV2, the J gene TRBJ2-5, with D possibly being TRBD2 (5 bases). V was cut by 4 bases and J by 5 bases, with 14 bases left in between. The CDR3 runs 14 residues. Germline loops: CDR1 SNHLY, CDR2 FYNNEI. The DNA for the CDR3 is TGTGCCAGCAGTGTTCGGGGAGCGGAGGAGACCCAGTACTTC. Translation: CASSVRGAEETQYF.

V is TRBV30 and J is TRBJ2-7; 8 positions match TRBD2. The CDR3 covers 13 residues. Trimming at V came to 2 bases and at J to 3 bases, leaving 3 bases not matched to a gene. Germline CDR1 reads GTSNPN; CDR2 reads SVGIG (reference sequence). The CDR3 DNA reads TGTGCCTGGAGTCTGGGGACTAGCTACGAGCAGTACTTC. Translating it yields CAWSLGTSYEQYF.

This clone was found a few times. The gene calls are TRBV7-9 and TRBJ1-4, with 7 bases matching TRBD1. The CDR3 spans 15 residues. Germline V CDR1 and CDR2: SEHNR, FQNEAQ (reference sequence). Trimming at V came to 3 bases and at J to 10 bases, leaving 11 bases not matched to a gene. CDR3 in amino acids: CASSFHDRDFGKLFF. CDR3 nucleotides: TGTGCCAGCAGCTTCCACGACAGGGATTTTGGAAAACTGTTTTTT.

The chain carries TRBV9 and TRBJ2-7; 9 positions agree with TRBD1. The CDR3 is 16 amino acids. The trim removed 3 bases at V and 2 bases at J, leaving 9 bases unmatched. From germline, CDR1 is SGDLS and CDR2 YYNGEE. The CDR3 DNA follows: TGTGCCAGCAGCGACTCCGGGACAGGGAATCCCTACGAGCAGTACTTC. Translated: CASSDSGTGNPYEQYF.

This clone was observed a few times. This rearrangement joins TRBV5-6 to TRBJ1-2, with D unclear. This CDR3 spans 12 amino acids. Trimming pared 0 bases from V and 7 bases from J, leaving 7 bases between. Per the germline V gene, CDR1 is SGHDT and CDR2 is YYEEEE. CDR3 bases: TGTGCCAGCAGCTTGGGCGAGGGTGGCTACACCTTC. Protein: CASSLGEGGYTF.

This chain uses TRBV7-6 with TRBJ2-2; 13 bases align to TRBD2. The V and J ends lost 5 bases and 4 bases, in that order; junction bases with no gene match: 7. Looked up from germline, CDR1 is SGHVS and CDR2 is FNYEAQ. The CDR3 has 17 residues. In nucleotides, the CDR3 is TGTGCCAGCAGCCGATATACTAGCGGGGGGGCCACCGGGGAGCTGTTTTTT. It encodes CASSRYTSGGATGELFF.

This clone was found once. The J gene is TRBJ1-3, the V gene TRBV7-6, with 7 bases that match TRBD1. After removal of 5 bases from V and 4 bases from J, the junction contained 8 bases not matched to a gene. This CDR3 comprises 15 residues. CDR1 and CDR2 (germline): SGHVS, FNYEAQ. CDR3 DNA sequence: TGTGCCAGCAGCGCAACAGGGGCGACAGGAAACACCATATATTTT. Translated, it gives CASSATGATGNTIYF.

As DNA, the CDR3 is TGTGCCAGTAGTCTTCGGGGTCCGGCGGGAGGAGGCGCAGATACGCAGTATTTT. Its protein is CASSLRGPAGGGADTQYF. V gene TRBV19 combines with J gene TRBJ2-3; 8 bases agree with TRBD2. Germline V gene sequence: CDR1 LNHDA, CDR2 SQIVND (reference sequence). Trimming at V came to 5 bases and at J to 4 bases, leaving 17 bases not matched to a gene. This CDR3 has 18 residues. The whole variable domain, remainder taken from reference TRBV19 and TRBJ2-3, is DGGITQSPKYLFRKEGQNVTLSCEQNLNHDAMYWYRQDPGQGLRLIYYSQIVNDFQKGDIAEGYSVSREKKESFPLTVTSAQKNPTAFYLCASSLRGPAGGGADTQYFGPGTRLTVL.

The chain uses TRBV6-1 and TRBJ2-2, with D unclear. V dropped 6 bases and J dropped 5 bases, with 10 bases sitting between them. From germline, CDR1 is MNHNS and CDR2 SASEGT. The CDR3 length is 13 residues. The CDR3 loop reads CASSLLDTGELFF. For the CDR3, the DNA is TGTGCCAGCAGCCTTCTAGATACCGGGGAGCTGTTTTTT.

J is TRBJ1-2 and V is TRBV7-2; 8 nucleotides match TRBD1. V lost 1 base to trimming and J lost 0 bases; unmatched junction nucleotides: 7. There are 17 residues in the CDR3. Germline V gene lookup returns CDR1 SGHTA and CDR2 FQGNSA. The CDR3 sequence is CASSLVWDRKANYGYTF. CDR3 DNA: TGTGCCAGCAGCTTAGTGTGGGACAGGAAGGCTAACTATGGCTACACCTTC.

The chain links TRBV28 to TRBJ2-3; no clear D gene. V gave up 7 bases and J gave up 4 bases, with 9 bases separating them. Looked up from germline, CDR1 is MDHEN and CDR2 is SYDVKM. This CDR3 is built from 12 residues. CDR3 sequence: CASTRSPDTQYF. The CDR3 nucleotides read TGTGCCAGCACCCGGAGCCCAGATACGCAGTATTTT.